These 9 T cell receptor beta chains share one sample of origin, sequenced in a study of regulatory T cells in long-lasting Graves disease. Investigators prepared the TCR beta libraries by applying iRepertoire HTBI primers and Arm-PCR of CDR3 regions. A single record per CDR3 protein comes from TCRdb applying MiXCR to the multiplex PCR reads. There are some 410,000 distinct CDR3 sequences in the sample; 16% occur only once, and roughly a tenth lies in the top ten. Time point specified: newly diagnosed GD, antithyroid drugs for less than 3 months. The authors made the TCR library using RNA they extracted from PBMCs. This sample also appeared in a second study, on T cells in Graves' hyperthyroidism and ophthalmopathy.

This sample comprised peripheral blood mononuclear cells (PBMCs), obtained at new diagnosis, from a patient treated with antithyroid drugs. Receptor source: a woman younger than 45 with Graves disease.

This clonotype was recorded at least ten times. CDR3 loop: CASSLGGTPERFTEAFF. CDR3 in DNA: TGTGCCAGCAGCTTAGGCGGGACACCAGAAAGATTCACTGAAGCTTTCTTT. The chain uses TRBV7-9 and TRBJ1-1; D may be TRBD1 (6 bases). CDR3 length: 17 amino acids. The germline V gene encodes CDR1 SEHNR and CDR2 FQNEAQ (reference sequence). Trimming removed 1 base at V and 4 bases at J, with 19 bases between.

This chain uses TRBV30 with TRBJ2-2; D possibly corresponds to TRBD2 (6 bases). The length of the CDR3 is 14 residues. The germline V gene encodes CDR1 GTSNPN and CDR2 SVGIG (reference sequence). Trimming took off 3 bases at V and 6 bases at J, with 14 bases between the two ends. The CDR3 nucleotides are TGTGCCTGGAGAGGGCGGGGAACGGCCGGGGAGCTGTTTTTT. It specifies CAWRGRGTAGELFF.

In its sample, this clonotype was seen many times. The rearrangement uses TRBV30 and TRBJ2-1; the match to TRBD1 covers 11 bases. CDR1 GTSNPN and CDR2 SVGIG come from the germline V gene (reference sequence). Trimming at V came to 3 bases and at J to 6 bases, leaving 10 bases not matched to a gene. CDR3 length equals 16 residues. The DNA of the CDR3 is TGTGCCTGGAGGAAAACCGGGACAGGGGGACGCAATGAGCAGTTCTTC. Encoded protein: CAWRKTGTGGRNEQFF. Filled out from reference TRBV30 and TRBJ2-1, the complete variable domain reads SQTIHQWPATLVQPVGSPLSLECTVEGTSNPNLYWYRQAAGRGLQLLFYSVGIGQISSEVPQNLSASRPQDRQFILSSKKLLLSDSGFYLCAWRKTGTGGRNEQFFGPGTRLTVL.

Comments on this clonotype: This may be a read error, as it is one base from a much larger clone. The rearrangement joins TRBV3-1 to TRBJ1-5; 7 bases agree with TRBD1. Germline CDR1 LGHDT, CDR2 YNNKEL (reference sequence). The CDR3 is made up of 12 amino acids. The CDR3 DNA reads as TGTGCCGGCAGCCAAGGTGGGACAGTCGTGCATTTT. Translating gives CAGSQGGTVVHF.

This clonotype has at least ten counts. This chain connects TRBV20-1 to TRBJ2-5, with 10 nucleotides matching TRBD1. This CDR3 spans 14 amino acids. Germline CDR1 reads DFQATT; CDR2 reads SNEGSKA (reference sequence). V dropped 4 bases and J dropped 3; count of bases not matched to a gene: 5. The CDR3 nucleotides are TGCAGTGCTACGACAGGGGGCGAGGAAGAGACCCAGTACTTC. Translated: CSATTGGEEETQYF.

The chain joins TRBV9 to TRBJ1-1; weak D call: TRBD1 (5 bases). V lost 0 bases and J 4 bases, leaving 13 bases between the germline ends. The CDR3 runs to 15 residues. Germline CDR1 reads SGDLS; CDR2 reads YYNGEE. CDR3 sequence reads: CASSVEPNRGTEAFF. Here the CDR3 DNA reads TGTGCCAGCAGCGTAGAACCGAATAGGGGCACTGAAGCTTTCTTT.

This clonotype showed up many times. The J gene is TRBJ2-1, the V gene TRBV28; 7 positions match TRBD1. V shed 6 bases and J 0 bases; nucleotides not matched to a gene: 5. Germline CDR1 reads MDHEN; CDR2 reads SYDVKM. The CDR3 sequence is 15 residues long. DNA for the CDR3: TGTGCCAGCAGAACCAACAGGGGCTCCTACAATGAGCAGTTCTTC. Its protein is CASRTNRGSYNEQFF. The variable domain in full, with the rest retrieved from reference TRBV28 and TRBJ2-1, is DVKVTQSSRYLVKRTGEKVFLECVQDMDHENMFWYRQDPGLGLRLIYFSYDVKMKEKGDIPEGYSVSREKKERFSLILESASTNQTSMYLCASRTNRGSYNEQFFGPGTRLTVL.

In its sample, this clonotype was seen many times. The genes are TRBV5-1 and TRBJ2-5; 8 bases agree with TRBD2. CDR1 and CDR2 from the germline V gene are SGHRS and YFSETQ. The CDR3 extends over 16 amino acids. After removal of 6 bases from V and 3 bases from J, the junction contained 13 bases not matched to a gene. The CDR3 nucleotides read TGCGCCAGCAAAGGACTAGCTTACGAAAGGGAAGAGACCCAGTACTTC. Residues: CASKGLAYEREETQYF.

This clonotype was counted at least ten times. The rearrangement joins TRBV5-1 to TRBJ2-1, with TRBD1 identical over 10 bases. Germline CDR1 is SGHRS and CDR2 is YFSETQ. This CDR3 is 16 amino acids long. The junction had 4 bases not matched to a gene; V was cut back by 0 bases and J by 4 bases. CDR3 region: CASSLEGQGIYNEQFF. The CDR3 coding sequence is TGCGCCAGCAGCTTGGAGGGACAGGGGATATACAATGAGCAGTTCTTC.